These T cell receptor beta chains were read from a single sample in a study of T cell responses to AZD1222 COVID-19 vaccine. The method was immunoSEQ multiplex PCR; TCRdb's version includes in-frame clones alone and lacks a portion of them. The data contain 150,000 to 200,000 clones, roughly 92% of them seen just once; the ten biggest clones take up approximately 0.58%. This material consisted of peripheral blood, taken on day 0 of AZD1222 vaccination. These receptors were collected from an adult in good health. Each CDR3 is given with its conserved first and last residue. The order of the fields is D gene, V gene, J gene, clone size, CDR3 DNA, CDR3 protein. D genes are given only for firm matches. Clone size is shown for a subset of rows, as once, few, many or a class of expanded clone.

D gene: -
V gene: TRBV5-8
J gene: TRBJ1-1
clone size: -
CDR3 DNA: TGTGCCAGCAGCTTAAAAGGGGGCACTGAAGCTTTCTTT
CDR3 protein: CASSLKGGTEAFF

D gene: TRBD1
V gene: TRBV7-9
J gene: TRBJ1-4
clone size: -
CDR3 DNA: TGTGCCAGCAGCTCCAGGGGGGGTGCAACTAATGAAAAACTGTTTTTT
CDR3 protein: CASSSRGGATNEKLFF

D gene: TRBD1
V gene: TRBV28
J gene: TRBJ2-7
clone size: -
CDR3 DNA: TGTGCCAGCAGTCTTCCCGGGACAGGGGCCTACGAGCAGTACTTC
CDR3 protein: CASSLPGTGAYEQYF

D gene: -
V gene: TRBV4-1
J gene: TRBJ1-3
clone size: -
CDR3 DNA: TGCGCCAGCAGCCAGGGACCTCAAGGACGGGGAAACACCATATATTTT
CDR3 protein: CASSQGPQGRGNTIYF

D gene: -
V gene: TRBV9
J gene: TRBJ2-1
clone size: once
CDR3 DNA: TGTGCCAGCAGCGTAGAGCCGGACTTTGACTGGGTCGGCAATGAGCAGTTCTTC
CDR3 protein: CASSVEPDFDWVGNEQFF

D gene: TRBD1
V gene: TRBV18
J gene: TRBJ2-7
clone size: -
CDR3 DNA: TGTGCCAGCTCACCTGGCCTGGGACAGGAATCCTACGAGCAGTACTTC
CDR3 protein: CASSPGLGQESYEQYF

D gene: -
V gene: TRBV20-1
J gene: TRBJ2-7
clone size: -
CDR3 DNA: TGCAGTGCTAGTATGCAGTACGAGCAGTACTTC
CDR3 protein: CSASMQYEQYF

D gene: -
V gene: TRBV27
J gene: TRBJ2-6
clone size: -
CDR3 DNA: TGTGCCAGCAGTTTATCACCTGGGGCCAACGTCCTGACTTTC
CDR3 protein: CASSLSPGANVLTF

D gene: -
V gene: TRBV7-9
J gene: TRBJ2-5
clone size: -
CDR3 DNA: TGTGCCAGCAGGAAGGACTACCCACCGGCGGAGACCCAGTACTTC
CDR3 protein: CASRKDYPPAETQYF

D gene: TRBD1
V gene: TRBV28
J gene: TRBJ1-4
clone size: few
CDR3 DNA: TGTGCCAGCAGTTTATTTACAGGGGCTGAAAAACTGTTTTTT
CDR3 protein: CASSLFTGAEKLFF

D gene: -
V gene: TRBV5-1
J gene: TRBJ2-7
clone size: -
CDR3 DNA: TGCGCCAGCAGCTTGGGGGGCGGCTACGAGCAGTACTTC
CDR3 protein: CASSLGGGYEQYF

D gene: -
V gene: TRBV5-1
J gene: TRBJ2-7
clone size: -
CDR3 DNA: TGCGCCAGCAGATGGTCAAACTACGAGCAGTACTTC
CDR3 protein: CASRWSNYEQYF

D gene: TRBD1
V gene: TRBV2
J gene: TRBJ1-2
clone size: -
CDR3 DNA: TGTGCCAGCAGTGGGGGGACAGGGGGTTCTAACTATGGCTACACCTTC
CDR3 protein: CASSGGTGGSNYGYTF

D gene: -
V gene: TRBV19
J gene: TRBJ1-2
clone size: once
CDR3 DNA: TGTGCCAGTAGTGGGAGCCGTTTGGGGGGCGCGGCGCATGGCTACACCTTC
CDR3 protein: CASSGSRLGGAAHGYTF

D gene: -
V gene: TRBV28
J gene: TRBJ1-6
clone size: -
CDR3 DNA: TGTGCCAGCAGAATCGGTCATTCACCCCTCCACTTT
CDR3 protein: CASRIGHSPLHF

D gene: -
V gene: TRBV3-1/TRBV3-2
J gene: TRBJ1-2
clone size: once
CDR3 DNA: TGTGCCAGCAGCGGGAGACCGGCCATCGGAAATGGCTACACCTTC
CDR3 protein: CASSGRPAIGNGYTF

D gene: -
V gene: TRBV19
J gene: TRBJ2-1
clone size: -
CDR3 DNA: TGTGCCAGTAGTCCTTCCCTCCCCCGGGGTGAGCAGTTCTTC
CDR3 protein: CASSPSLPRGEQFF

D gene: TRBD1
V gene: TRBV6-5
J gene: TRBJ2-7
clone size: few
CDR3 DNA: TGTGCCCACGGACAGGAGAGGTTCTACGAGCAGTACTTC
CDR3 protein: CAHGQERFYEQYF

D gene: -
V gene: TRBV6-1
J gene: TRBJ1-5
clone size: -
CDR3 DNA: TGTGCCAGCAGTGTAGGGGAGACAGATTCCTATAGCAATCAGCCCCAGCATTTT
CDR3 protein: CASSVGETDSYSNQPQHF

D gene: -
V gene: TRBV25-1
J gene: TRBJ2-7
clone size: -
CDR3 DNA: TGTGCCAGCAACCATGGTGGGGGCCTCGAGCAGTACTTC
CDR3 protein: CASNHGGGLEQYF

D gene: -
V gene: TRBV28
J gene: TRBJ1-1
clone size: -
CDR3 DNA: TGTGCCAGCAGTCCCGGGACCTTTGCATCAGGAGCTTTCTTT
CDR3 protein: CASSPGTFASGAFF

D gene: -
V gene: TRBV12-5
J gene: TRBJ1-5
clone size: -
CDR3 DNA: TGTGCTAGTGCCCTGGGCCAGCGGCAGCCCCAGCATTTT
CDR3 protein: CASALGQRQPQHF

D gene: -
V gene: TRBV6-2/TRBV6-3
J gene: TRBJ1-1
clone size: -
CDR3 DNA: TGTGCCAGCAGTTACGGGGGGAAGAGGCGGACTGAAGCTTTCTTT
CDR3 protein: CASSYGGKRRTEAFF

D gene: -
V gene: TRBV13
J gene: TRBJ2-6
clone size: -
CDR3 DNA: TGTGCCAGCAGCTTAGGCCCCTCTGGGGCCAACGTCCTGACTTTC
CDR3 protein: CASSLGPSGANVLTF

D gene: TRBD2
V gene: TRBV11-2
J gene: TRBJ2-1
clone size: -
CDR3 DNA: TGTGCCAGCAGCGAAGCGGGACTACCAGAAAATGAGCAGTTCTTC
CDR3 protein: CASSEAGLPENEQFF

D gene: TRBD1
V gene: TRBV19
J gene: TRBJ1-5
clone size: once
CDR3 DNA: TGTGCCAGTAGTATCGGACAGGGAGACAATCAGCCCCAGCATTTT
CDR3 protein: CASSIGQGDNQPQHF

D gene: -
V gene: TRBV2
J gene: TRBJ1-5
clone size: -
CDR3 DNA: TGTGCCAGCAGTGGGCAGGGAGGCAATCAGCCCCAGCATTTT
CDR3 protein: CASSGQGGNQPQHF

D gene: TRBD2
V gene: TRBV27
J gene: TRBJ2-1
clone size: -
CDR3 DNA: TGTGCCAGCAGCCCACTAGCGTTAGCCTACAATGAGCAGTTCTTC
CDR3 protein: CASSPLALAYNEQFF

D gene: -
V gene: TRBV11-1
J gene: TRBJ2-4
clone size: -
CDR3 DNA: TGTGCCAGCAGCTTGGGCATAGTGCGGGACAAAAACATTCAGTACTTC
CDR3 protein: CASSLGIVRDKNIQYF

D gene: TRBD1
V gene: TRBV27
J gene: TRBJ2-7
clone size: -
CDR3 DNA: TGTGCCAGCAGTTTAAGTTTGGGACAGGATTTCTCCTACGAGCAGTACTTC
CDR3 protein: CASSLSLGQDFSYEQYF

D gene: -
V gene: TRBV12-2
J gene: TRBJ1-5
clone size: once
CDR3 DNA: TGTGCAAGTCGCTTGGACTCAACCCAGATTTCGGGGACTCAGCCCCAGCATTTT
CDR3 protein: CASRLDSTQISGTQPQHF

D gene: -
V gene: TRBV12-5
J gene: TRBJ1-6
clone size: -
CDR3 DNA: TGTGCTAGTGCCCCTTCCGGCGGACCCCTCCACTTT
CDR3 protein: CASAPSGGPLHF

D gene: TRBD1
V gene: TRBV19
J gene: TRBJ1-6
clone size: -
CDR3 DNA: TGTGCCAGTACCACTAGGACAGGGGGCTATAATTCACCCCTCCACTTT
CDR3 protein: CASTTRTGGYNSPLHF

D gene: TRBD2
V gene: TRBV5-1
J gene: TRBJ2-7
clone size: -
CDR3 DNA: TGCGCCAGCAGTTCGACTAGCGGGAGGATTTACGAGCAGTACTTC
CDR3 protein: CASSSTSGRIYEQYF

D gene: TRBD1
V gene: TRBV6-4
J gene: TRBJ2-1
clone size: -
CDR3 DNA: TGTGCCAGCAGTGAAGGGGGCGAGCAGTTCTTC
CDR3 protein: CASSEGGEQFF

D gene: TRBD1
V gene: TRBV28
J gene: TRBJ1-2
clone size: -
CDR3 DNA: TGTGCCAGCAGTGGGACAGGCCATGGCTACACCTTC
CDR3 protein: CASSGTGHGYTF

D gene: TRBD2
V gene: TRBV2
J gene: TRBJ2-3
clone size: -
CDR3 DNA: TGTGCCAGCAGTGAACGGACTAGCGGGGGCACAGATACGCAGTATTTT
CDR3 protein: CASSERTSGGTDTQYF

D gene: -
V gene: TRBV4-1
J gene: TRBJ2-7
clone size: -
CDR3 DNA: TGCGCCAGCAGCCAAGAGGAGGAACTCTCCTACGAGCAGTACTTC
CDR3 protein: CASSQEEELSYEQYF

D gene: TRBD1
V gene: TRBV29-1
J gene: TRBJ1-2
clone size: once
CDR3 DNA: TGCAGCGGCAGTGACAGGGAGAGGGGCTACACCTTC
CDR3 protein: CSGSDRERGYTF

D gene: TRBD1
V gene: TRBV27
J gene: TRBJ1-5
clone size: -
CDR3 DNA: TGTGCCAGCAGTTTATCGACAGGGCAGCCCCAGCATTTT
CDR3 protein: CASSLSTGQPQHF

D gene: TRBD2
V gene: TRBV13
J gene: TRBJ2-3
clone size: -
CDR3 DNA: TGTGCCAGCAGCCCCCCTAGCGGAACAGATACGCAGTATTTT
CDR3 protein: CASSPPSGTDTQYF

D gene: -
V gene: TRBV14
J gene: TRBJ1-1
clone size: -
CDR3 DNA: TGTGCCAGCAGCCGGATTACAAGGAGGGACACTGAAGCTTTCTTT
CDR3 protein: CASSRITRRDTEAFF

D gene: -
V gene: TRBV5-4
J gene: TRBJ1-6
clone size: -
CDR3 DNA: TGTGCCAGCAGCTCTGACAAGAGCTCCTATAATTCACCCCTCCACTTT
CDR3 protein: CASSSDKSSYNSPLHF

D gene: -
V gene: TRBV29-1
J gene: TRBJ2-7
clone size: -
CDR3 DNA: TGCAGCGTTGATGGGGGATACGAGCAGTACTTC
CDR3 protein: CSVDGGYEQYF

D gene: -
V gene: TRBV10-2
J gene: TRBJ2-4
clone size: -
CDR3 DNA: TGCGCCAGCAGTGAGTCGAGGGGCCAGGCCTCGGGGGCCAAAAACATTCAGTACTTC
CDR3 protein: CASSESRGQASGAKNIQYF

D gene: -
V gene: TRBV30
J gene: TRBJ1-2
clone size: -
CDR3 DNA: TGTGCCTGGAGTGAAGGAGTCAAGAACTATGGCTACACCTTC
CDR3 protein: CAWSEGVKNYGYTF